This TCR beta chain was captured by sequencing in a study of cytotoxic CD8 clonotypes in ibrutinib-treated CLL. In the study overall: Partial responses totalled 24 and complete responses 2; after median roughly 68 months, approximately 15 remained remitted and roughly twelve progressed. Overall study findings and caveats: Upon ibrutinib response clonality rose, and upon progression it fell back toward baseline.

Depth targeted 1 in 200,000 to 1 in 1 million T cells, averaging 10x coverage per clonotype. The data were produced by immunoSEQ multiplex PCR, yet TCRdb's version contains in-frame clones alone and is incomplete. This sample has some 310,000 clones, with more than 65% found just once. The CDR3 loop spans 12 amino acids. Trimming stripped 2 bases from V and 7 bases from J, with 7 bases between. Germline-derived CDR1 and CDR2 are SGHRS and YFSETQ. As to this clone: Its antigen is undetermined.

The sequencing here drew on PBMCs, taken before ibrutinib treatment. The chain couples TRBV5-1 to TRBJ2-1; D unclear. This sequence originates from a human donor with chronic lymphocytic leukemia. The CDR3 is CASSFPVNEQFF. CDR3 bases: TGCGCCAGCAGCTTCCCCGTAAATGAGCAGTTCTTC. Together with reference TRBV5-1 and TRBJ2-1, the CDR3 gives the full variable domain: KAGVTQTPRYLIKTRGQQVTLSCSPISGHRSVSWYQQTPGQGLQFLFEYFSETQRNKGNFPGRFSGRQFSNSRSEMNVSTLELGDSALYLCASSFPVNEQFFGPGTRLTVL.